This T cell receptor beta chain is drawn from a study of OX40 agonist ivuxolimab in advanced cancers. The repertoire was sequenced with immunoSEQ multiplex PCR; TCRdb's copy has only in-frame clones and lacks some. The sample gives about 13,000 clones, around four fifths of which show up once; roughly 46% is in the top ten. Germline CDR1 SGHVS, CDR2 FQNEAQ. V lost 3 bases and J lost 4, with 11 bases in between. The CDR3 spans 14 residues. V is TRBV7-8 and J is TRBJ2-3; tentative D call: TRBD2 (6 bases). This material consisted of CD4+ or CD8+ T cells sorted from blood, taken in a trial of the OX40 agonist ivuxolimab. The receptor was isolated from an adult with an advanced solid tumor such as melanoma, head and neck, liver or kidney cancer. The CDR3 DNA is TGTGCCAGCAGCTTTGGGGGAGGCCCAGATACGCAGTATTTT. Amino acid sequence: CASSFGGGPDTQYF.